These 18 T cell receptor beta chains were sequenced from one sample in a study of shared clonotypes between healthy human individuals (TCRdb year 2020). Library generation was performed with the immunoSEQ multiplex PCR assay. Held by TCRdb, this immuneACCESS table contains in-frame sequences only and omits some clones. Under half of the omission traces to an unresolved V gene where checked; the cause of the rest is unknown. For this sample the table gives about 580,000 clones, of which roughly 98% were detected only once. Roughly 0.29% of the sample lies in the top ten. CD8 naive samples were CD45RO-negative cells positively selected for CCR7, giving a CD45RA+CCR7+ population that excluded TemRA cells. Sequenced sample: naive CD8+ T cells sorted from blood. Read against the paper, the sample's cell subset or site label means: CD45RA+CCR7+. The receptors were sampled from a man aged 25-40 years in good health.

The CDR3 here is CATTGTSGRSRYEQYF. The CDR3 DNA is TGTGCCACCACCGGGACTAGCGGGAGGTCTAGGTACGAGCAGTACTTC. The J gene is TRBJ2-7, the V gene TRBV2, with 15 bases lining up with TRBD2. Germline V gene sequence: CDR1 SNHLY, CDR2 FYNNEI. The CDR3 is 16 amino acids. The trim removed 10 bases at V and 4 bases at J, leaving 11 bases unmatched.

The J gene is TRBJ2-3, the V gene TRBV28; maybe TRBD2 (5 bases). V was pared by 7 bases and J by 2 bases, with 10 bases between. CDR1 and CDR2 (germline): MDHEN, SYDVKM. The length of the CDR3 is 13 residues. The CDR3 region has the DNA TGTGCCAGCATATCACTAGACACAGATACGCAGTATTTT. Residues: CASISLDTDTQYF.

The V call is TRBV7-3, the J call TRBJ2-1; 8 bases agree with TRBD2. Germline lookup yields CDR1 SGHTA and CDR2 FQGTGA. The V gene end was trimmed by 2 bases and the J gene end by 5 bases; junction bases not matched to a gene: 5. The CDR3 totals 15 residues. CDR3 sequence (DNA): TGTGCCAGCAGCTTACTAGCGGGCCAACACAATGAGCAGTTCTTC. The encoded protein is CASSLLAGQHNEQFF.

This rearrangement joins TRBV10-2 to TRBJ1-1, with D hard to call. Trimming cost V 6 bases and J 1 base, with 12 bases left between them. The length of the CDR3 is 14 residues. In germline, CDR1 is WSHSY, CDR2 SAAADI. The CDR3 DNA follows: TGCGCCAGCAGCATCCCGACGGAGAACACTGAAGCTTTCTTT. Amino acid sequence: CASSIPTENTEAFF.

V is TRBV27 and J is TRBJ2-1; D perhaps matches TRBD2 (6 bases). CDR3 length equals 13 residues. The germline gives CDR1 MNHEY, CDR2 SMNVEV (reference sequence). V was pared by 6 bases and J by 9 bases, with 15 bases between. The CDR3 sequence: CASSIGGRPEQFF. DNA of the CDR3: TGTGCCAGCAGCATCGGAGGGAGGCCTGAGCAGTTCTTC.

This chain connects TRBV13 to TRBJ2-1; 8 bases fit TRBD1. Germline V gene sequence: CDR1 PRHDT, CDR2 FYEKMQ (reference sequence). The CDR3 runs 14 residues. With 5 bases clipped from V and 2 bases from J, the junction kept 2 bases outside the gene matches. In nucleotides, the CDR3 is TGTGCCAGCAGCGGGACAGGAGCCTACAATGAGCAGTTCTTC. The encoded protein is CASSGTGAYNEQFF.

The chain combines TRBV9 with TRBJ2-1, with 10 bases identical to TRBD2. The J segment lost 0 bases and the V segment lost 0 bases, leaving 3 bases of the junction unmatched. Germline assignment: CDR1 SGDLS and CDR2 YYNGEE. The CDR3 sequence is 17 residues long. The CDR3 sequence: CASSVGAGGSSYNEQFF. The CDR3 DNA sequence: TGTGCCAGCAGCGTAGGAGCGGGAGGGAGCTCCTACAATGAGCAGTTCTTC.

The V and J genes are TRBV4-2 and TRBJ2-7; 9 bases match TRBD2. V lost 5 bases to trimming and J lost 5 bases; unmatched junction nucleotides: 10. Germline loops: CDR1 LGHNA, CDR2 YNFKEQ. This CDR3 region has 15 residues. The CDR3 DNA sequence: TGTGCCAGCAGCGATTTGCAAGCGGGAGGAGACGAGCAGTACTTC. This encodes CASSDLQAGGDEQYF.

The chain combines TRBV7-9 with TRBJ2-3; 7 bases are shared with TRBD1. The V and J ends lost 3 bases and 2 bases, in that order; junction bases with no gene match: 14. CDR1 is SEHNR, CDR2 FQNEAQ, per germline (reference sequence). The CDR3 totals 18 residues. Here the CDR3 reads CASSFGHLDRSYTDTQYF. CDR3 DNA: TGTGCCAGCAGCTTTGGGCACTTGGACAGGAGTTACACAGATACGCAGTATTTT.

This rearrangement joins TRBV27 to TRBJ1-4; the D is unclear. Trimming took 6 bases from V and 4 from J, leaving 9 bases between them. Germline values: CDR1 MNHEY, CDR2 SMNVEV (reference sequence). The CDR3 runs to 13 residues. The CDR3 here is CASSRAYNEKLFF. In nucleotides, the CDR3 is TGTGCCAGCAGCCGAGCTTATAATGAAAAACTGTTTTTT.

The chain carries TRBV13 and TRBJ2-3; 12 bases fit TRBD2. The CDR3 loop spans 21 amino acids. Germline V gene data show CDR1 as PRHDT and CDR2 as FYEKMQ (reference sequence). Trimming at V came to 3 bases and at J to 1 base, leaving 17 bases not matched to a gene. The CDR3: CASSFQRLAGASSAGTDTQYF. In DNA form, the CDR3 reads TGTGCCAGCAGCTTCCAGAGACTAGCGGGAGCCTCCTCAGCGGGCACAGATACGCAGTATTTT.

CDR3: CASSRRGQPDPSEKLFF. CDR3 in DNA: TGTGCCAGCAGTAGAAGGGGACAGCCGGACCCCAGTGAAAAACTGTTTTTT. The V gene is TRBV9, the J gene TRBJ1-4; 7 bases align to TRBD1. The J segment lost 7 bases and the V segment lost 5 bases, leaving 17 bases of the junction unmatched. The V gene's germline CDR1 is SGDLS and CDR2 YYNGEE. This CDR3 contains 17 residues.

The V and J genes are TRBV27 and TRBJ2-7; D ambiguous. Trimming took 10 bases from V and 3 from J, leaving 10 bases between them. Germline V gene data show CDR1 as MNHEY and CDR2 as SMNVEV (reference sequence). CDR3 length equals 11 residues. Here the CDR3 reads CATSRGYEQYF. The CDR3 DNA is TGTGCCACCTCAAGAGGCTACGAGCAGTACTTC.

The chain combines TRBV9 with TRBJ1-5; unclear D gene. The V gene's germline CDR1 is SGDLS and CDR2 YYNGEE. The CDR3 has 14 residues. Deletions cut 4 bases from V and 1 base from J, with 9 bases between. In nucleotides, the CDR3 is TGTGCCAGCAGCACCTCGGGGAGCAATCAGCCCCAGCATTTT. Translating gives CASSTSGSNQPQHF.

The rearrangement joins TRBV4-1 to TRBJ2-1; 13 bases agree with TRBD2. Germline values: CDR1 MGHRA, CDR2 YSYEKL. V lost 3 bases and J lost 0; bases outside the gene matches: 5. This CDR3 region has 18 residues. For the CDR3, the DNA is TGCGCCAGCAGCCATGATGGGACTAGCGGGGCCTCCTACAATGAGCAGTTCTTC. As protein: CASSHDGTSGASYNEQFF.

The CDR3 region has the DNA TGTGCCAGCAGCTTTAATTCGGGACAGGGTAATGAAAAACTGTTTTTT. Its translation: CASSFNSGQGNEKLFF. This chain links TRBV7-2 with TRBJ1-4, with TRBD1 matching over 9 bases. V shed 3 bases, J shed 4 bases, and the junction held 6 bases outside the gene matches. The CDR3 runs 16 residues. In germline, CDR1 is SGHTA, CDR2 FQGNSA.

The rearrangement uses TRBV29-1 and TRBJ2-1, with TRBD2 identical over 10 bases. The trim removed 4 bases at V and 10 bases at J, leaving 7 bases unmatched. Germline V lookup: CDR1 SQVTM, CDR2 ANQGSEA. The CDR3 has 13 residues. The CDR3 spells CSVGGLAGAEQFF. CDR3 coding DNA: TGCAGCGTTGGAGGGCTAGCGGGAGCCGAGCAGTTCTTC.

The chain carries TRBV29-1 and TRBJ2-1, with 9 positions matching TRBD1. Germline values: CDR1 SQVTM, CDR2 ANQGSEA. This CDR3 has 15 amino acids. Unmatched junction bases numbered 9, after V lost 6 bases and J lost 3 bases. CDR3 DNA sequence: TGCAGCGTGGAGGGACAGGGTAAACTCTACAATGAGCAGTTCTTC. Residues: CSVEGQGKLYNEQFF.